One T cell receptor (beta chain) is described in this entry. Sequenced by immunoSEQ multiplex PCR; TCRdb stores in-frame clones only, minus some. Among approximately 30,000 clones, roughly nine tenths were seen once, and the ten largest hold about 0.78%. The data are from a study of T cell changes during pregnancy in multiple sclerosis. This CDR3 has 13 amino acids. Germline CDR1 reads SGHNT; CDR2 reads YENEEA. J was trimmed by 1 base and V by 8 bases; bases with no gene match: 1. The starting material was CD4+ T cells from peripheral blood mononuclear cells, obtained in the second trimester of pregnancy. The receptor's source is a female donor with multiple sclerosis, enrolled in a pregnancy study. The V call is TRBV11-3, the J call TRBJ1-5; 8 bases match TRBD1. DNA for the CDR3: TGTGCCAGCCACAGGGGGAGCAATCAGCCCCAGCATTTT. It encodes CASHRGSNQPQHF.